Presented here are 4 T cell receptor beta chains from one specimen sequenced in a study of shared T cell receptors in the human thymus. Only in-frame clones appear in the TCRdb table, and some are missing; sequencing was by immunoSEQ multiplex PCR. This table holds over 650,000 clones, more than 70% found once. The same specimen was also included in a second study, on human thymus T cells.

Sequenced input: thymocytes. These receptors were collected from a boy under two years old with a congenital heart defect.

In its sample, this clone was seen a few times. This chain links TRBV29-1 with TRBJ2-7; a weak D match, TRBD2 (6 bases). Trimming shortened V by 4 bases and J by 4 bases, and 14 bases separated the two germline ends. The CDR3 spans 13 residues. Looked up from germline, CDR1 is SQVTM and CDR2 is ANQGSEA. CDR3 in DNA: TGCAGCGTTGGCGGGACCGTCGATTACGAGCAGTACTTC. It encodes CSVGGTVDYEQYF.

The rearrangement uses TRBV10-2 and TRBJ2-5; 7 bases agree with TRBD2. V shed 2 bases and J 4 bases; nucleotides not matched to a gene: 1. The CDR3 covers 13 residues. Looked up from germline, CDR1 is WSHSY and CDR2 is SAAADI. The CDR3 nucleotides read TGCGCCAGCAGTGAGGTAGCGGGAGAGACCCAGTACTTC. Translation gives CASSEVAGETQYF.

The genes are TRBV12-5 and TRBJ1-4, with D tentatively TRBD1 (6 bases). Trimming left V 5 bases short and J 8 bases short, with 27 bases between. The length of the CDR3 is 18 residues. The germline V gene has CDR1 LGHNT and CDR2 FRNRAP. CDR3 sequence: CASGPGGRDTDLREKLFF. The CDR3 DNA is TGTGCTAGTGGTCCGGGGGGTCGGGACACGGACCTTCGGGAAAAACTGTTTTTT.

This clone was counted only a few times. CDR3 nucleotides: TGTGCCAGCAGCACTGGACAGGCCAGCTCCTATAATTCACCCCTCCACTTT. It is translated as CASSTGQASSYNSPLHF. The chain has TRBV9 and TRBJ1-6; 7 bases are shared with TRBD1. V lost 4 bases to trimming and J lost 0 bases; unmatched junction nucleotides: 7. Germline CDR1 is SGDLS and CDR2 is YYNGEE. The CDR3 has 17 residues. Full variable domain (outside the CDR3, taken from reference TRBV9 and TRBJ1-6): DSGVTQTPKHLITATGQRVTLRCSPRSGDLSVYWYQQSLDQGLQFLIQYYNGEERAKGNILERFSAQQFPDLHSELNLSSLELGDSALYFCASSTGQASSYNSPLHFGNGTRLTVT.